These 3 T cell receptor beta chains originate from one sample sequenced in a study of blood T cell repertoires in COVID-19. Sequenced by immunoSEQ multiplex PCR; TCRdb stores in-frame clones only, minus some. The sample lists 160,000 or so clones, about four fifths occurring once. The sequencing input was peripheral blood. The receptors were gathered from a woman aged 60-75 years with COVID-19, enrolled during active disease.

This chain uses TRBV5-1 with TRBJ2-5; TRBD2 aligns across 10 bases. The J segment lost 3 bases and the V segment lost 4 bases, leaving 3 bases of the junction unmatched. The CDR3 contains 14 residues. Germline CDR1 is SGHRS and CDR2 is YFSETQ. The CDR3 DNA follows: TGCGCCAGCAGCACTCTAGCGGGGGAAGAGACCCAGTACTTC. This sequence encodes CASSTLAGEETQYF.

As for this clone: Other nucleotide sequences in the sample specify the same CDR3. Here the CDR3 reads CASSQGPYEQYF. The CDR3 nucleotides read TGTGCCAGCAGCCAAGGGCCCTACGAGCAGTACTTC. J is TRBJ2-7 and V is TRBV3-1 (or the pseudogene TRBV3-2), with D uncertain. Trimming removed 1 base from V and 2 bases from J, with 3 bases in between. Germline CDR1 and CDR2: LGHDT and YNNKEL (reference sequence). The CDR3 is 12 amino acids.

The chain uses TRBV5-8 and TRBJ2-2, with TRBD2 matching over 13 bases. Losses at the gene ends were 5 bases for V and 8 bases for J; bases not matched to a gene: 12. Germline CDR1 is SGHTS and CDR2 is YDEGEE. The CDR3 has 17 residues. The CDR3 DNA follows: TGTGCCAGCAGGGCGACTAGCGGGGGGACATTCCGAGGGGAGCTGTTTTTT. This sequence encodes CASRATSGGTFRGELFF.